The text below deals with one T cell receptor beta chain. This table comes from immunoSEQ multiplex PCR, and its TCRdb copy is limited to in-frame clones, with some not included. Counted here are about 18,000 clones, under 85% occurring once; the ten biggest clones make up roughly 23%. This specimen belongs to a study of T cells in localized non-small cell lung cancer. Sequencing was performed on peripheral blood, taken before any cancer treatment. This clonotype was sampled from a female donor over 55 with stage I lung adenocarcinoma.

CDR3 loop: CASSLDRQIGEQYF. The CDR3 coding sequence is TGTGCCAGCAGCTTGGACAGGCAGATCGGCGAGCAGTACTTC. The genes are TRBV5-6 and TRBJ2-7; a possible D gene is TRBD1 (5 bases). The CDR3 consists of 14 residues. The germline gives CDR1 SGHDT, CDR2 YYEEEE. With 0 bases removed from V and 6 bases from J, the gap between germline ends came to 13 bases.